The rows below give T cell receptor beta chains drawn from one sample of a study of blood T cell repertoires in COVID-19. Assay used: immunoSEQ multiplex PCR; TCRdb lists only in-frame clones, some missing. Found here are about 200,000 clones, about four fifths of them singletons; the top ten hold about 10%. Sequenced: PBMCs or T cells enriched from blood (not recorded which). Receptor source: a man in his forties who had recovered from COVID-19. Both conserved end residues are part of each CDR3. A D gene is named only where the DNA matches it firmly. Not all rows give a size; the values are once, few, many and, for expanded clones, a class.

15	TRBD1	.	TRBV28	TRBJ2-7	TGTGCCAGCAGTGCCCTGGGGACAGGGATCTACGAGCAGTACTTC	CASSALGTGIYEQYF
13	.	once	TRBV4-3	TRBJ1-1	TGCGCCAGCAGCCAAGATGGGCAAACTGAAGCTTTCTTT	CASSQDGQTEAFF
12	.	.	TRBV5-8	TRBJ1-5	TGTGCCAGCAGCCCACGAGCAGGGCCCCAGCATTTT	CASSPRAGPQHF
18	.	.	TRBV5-1	TRBJ2-1	TGCGCCAGCAGCTCCTCCGGCGGTAGCGGTCCCTCCTACAATGAGCAGTTCTTC	CASSSSGGSGPSYNEQFF
14	.	.	TRBV9	TRBJ2-1	TGTGCCAGCAGCGTCCGCGGGCTTTACAATGAGCAGTTCTTC	CASSVRGLYNEQFF
13	.	.	TRBV2	TRBJ1-5	TGTGCCGGGACACACGTCCCGAGGGAGCCCCAGCATTTT	CAGTHVPREPQHF
20	TRBD1	.	TRBV12-5	TRBJ1-4	TGTGCTAGTGGTTTGGTACCAGACAGGGGGATTCGGATGGCTAATGAAAAACTGTTTTTT	CASGLVPDRGIRMANEKLFF
14	TRBD1	.	TRBV11-2	TRBJ1-2	TGTGCCAGCAGGTCGCGGCAGGGGGCCGATGGCTACACCTTC	CASRSRQGADGYTF
13	.	.	TRBV4-1	TRBJ2-1	TGCGCCAGCAGCCTCAATCTAGGCAATGAGCAGTTCTTC	CASSLNLGNEQFF
16	TRBD1	.	TRBV7-2	TRBJ1-5	TGTGCCAGCAGCTTGCGCCGGACAGGGCGGAATCAGCCCCAGCATTTT	CASSLRRTGRNQPQHF
16	TRBD2	.	TRBV9	TRBJ2-3	TGTGCCAGCAGCGCCCAGGGACTAGCCTTAACAGATACGCAGTATTTT	CASSAQGLALTDTQYF